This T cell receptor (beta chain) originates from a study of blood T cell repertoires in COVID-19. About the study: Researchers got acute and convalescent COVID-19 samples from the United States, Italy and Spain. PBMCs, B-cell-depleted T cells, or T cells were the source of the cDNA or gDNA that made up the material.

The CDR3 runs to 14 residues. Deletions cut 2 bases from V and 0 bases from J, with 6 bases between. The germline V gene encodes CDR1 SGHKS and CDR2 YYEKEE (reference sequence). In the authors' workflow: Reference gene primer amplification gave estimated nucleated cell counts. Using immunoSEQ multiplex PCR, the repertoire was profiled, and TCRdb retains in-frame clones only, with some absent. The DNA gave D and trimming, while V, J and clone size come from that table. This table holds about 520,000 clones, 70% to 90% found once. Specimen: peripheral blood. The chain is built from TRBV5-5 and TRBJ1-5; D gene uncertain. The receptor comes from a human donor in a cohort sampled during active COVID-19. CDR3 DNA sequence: TGTGCCAGCAGCTTTAGTTATAGCAATCAGCCCCAGCATTTT. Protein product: CASSFSYSNQPQHF.